Reported below is one T cell receptor beta chain. As yet, its antigen is unknown. Germline V lookup: CDR1 SGHTA, CDR2 FQGNSA. J was trimmed by 6 bases and V by 4 bases; bases with no gene match: 5. The CDR3 is 13 amino acids. 60 Vbeta and 13 Jbeta primers were used in PCR. Produced via immunoSEQ multiplex PCR; TCRdb's table is partial and in-frame only. The table has 170,000 or so clones, 60% to 85% seen once. These data come from a study of cytomegalovirus exposure and HLA in healthy donors. Findings and limits, study-wide: An Asian-associated ancestry cluster reportedly showed fewer N-insertions than the approximately 630-donor mean in a later analysis. Some 16,000 TCR beta sequences were associated with HLA alleles at 0.05 false discovery rate in a later analysis. TCR beta V- and J-gene trimming was later associated with a missense DCLRE1C variant.

Sequencing used PBMCs. This sequence joins TRBV7-2 and TRBJ2-7, with 8 bases identical to TRBD1. This receptor was identified in a man aged 40-55 years in good health and CMV-seronegative. The CDR3: CASSWTGMGEQYF. The CDR3 DNA is TGTGCCAGCAGCTGGACAGGGATGGGCGAGCAGTACTTC.